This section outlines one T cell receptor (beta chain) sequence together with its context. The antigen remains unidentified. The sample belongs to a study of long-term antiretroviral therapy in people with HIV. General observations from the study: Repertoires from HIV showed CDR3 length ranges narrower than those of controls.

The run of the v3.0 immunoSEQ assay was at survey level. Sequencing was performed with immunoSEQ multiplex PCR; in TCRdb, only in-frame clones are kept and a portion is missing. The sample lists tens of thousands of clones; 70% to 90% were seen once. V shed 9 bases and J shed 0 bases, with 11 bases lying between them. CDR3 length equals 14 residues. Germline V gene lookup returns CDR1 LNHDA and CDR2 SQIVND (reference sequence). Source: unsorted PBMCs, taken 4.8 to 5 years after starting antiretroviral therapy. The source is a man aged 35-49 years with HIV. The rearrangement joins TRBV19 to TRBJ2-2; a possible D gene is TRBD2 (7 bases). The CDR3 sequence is CASRGAPNTGELFF. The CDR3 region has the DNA TGTGCCAGCCGGGGGGCTCCGAACACCGGGGAGCTGTTTTTT.